A selection of T cell receptor beta chains follows, all from one sample in a study of spatial heterogeneity in lung cancer. From the 5' RACE reads, TCRdb called clonotypes with MiXCR, one entry per CDR3 protein. The data show about 5,700 distinct CDR3 sequences, 26% seen once. The material was lung tumor tissue, obtained at surgery. The receptors here all came from a male donor with early-stage non-small cell lung cancer. The CDR3 runs from the conserved cysteine through the conserved F or W. D genes are given only for firm matches. Only part of the rows carry a size: once, few, many, or a class if the clone is expanded.

len: 13
d_gene: -
j_gene: TRBJ1-1
v_gene: TRBV27
abundance: medium-sized
CDR3nt: TGTGCCAGCAGTTCCGGGACGATAACTGAAGCTTTCTTT
CDR3aa: CASSSGTITEAFF

len: 15
d_gene: -
j_gene: TRBJ2-5
v_gene: TRBV30
abundance: many
CDR3nt: TGTGCCTGGAGTTCGCGGGACCCATTCGGAGAGACCCAGTACTTC
CDR3aa: CAWSSRDPFGETQYF

len: 15
d_gene: -
j_gene: TRBJ2-1
v_gene: TRBV19
abundance: few
CDR3nt: TGTGCCAGTACCGCCGTCCAGGCGTCCTACAATGAGCAGTTCTTC
CDR3aa: CASTAVQASYNEQFF

len: 15
d_gene: TRBD1
j_gene: TRBJ1-5
v_gene: TRBV11-2
abundance: -
CDR3nt: TGTGCCAGCAGCAGGACAGGAGATAGCAATCAGCCCCAGCATTTT
CDR3aa: CASSRTGDSNQPQHF

len: 14
d_gene: TRBD1
j_gene: TRBJ2-7
v_gene: TRBV6-1
abundance: medium-sized
CDR3nt: TGTGCCACCCTTAGGGGACAGGGCTCCTACGAGCAGTACTTC
CDR3aa: CATLRGQGSYEQYF

len: 20
d_gene: -
j_gene: TRBJ2-3
v_gene: TRBV28
abundance: medium-sized
CDR3nt: TGTGCCAGCAGTTTAGAAGGGCGGCGCAATGTCGCCGCTAGCACAGATACGCAGTATTTT
CDR3aa: CASSLEGRRNVAASTDTQYF

len: 13
d_gene: -
j_gene: TRBJ1-1
v_gene: TRBV5-1
abundance: many
CDR3nt: TGCGCCAGCAGCTTGGTTCTTTCCAGTGAAGCTTTCTTT
CDR3aa: CASSLVLSSEAFF

len: 15
d_gene: -
j_gene: TRBJ2-4
v_gene: TRBV12-3/TRBV12-4
abundance: -
CDR3nt: TGTGCCAGCAAGACAAGCGGCACAGCCAAAAACATTCAGTACTTC
CDR3aa: CASKTSGTAKNIQYF

len: 17
d_gene: TRBD2
j_gene: TRBJ2-2
v_gene: TRBV11-2
abundance: -
CDR3nt: TGTGCCAGCAGCCCGATTAAGTCCGGGAGGACGACCGGGGAGCTGTTTTTT
CDR3aa: CASSPIKSGRTTGELFF

len: 16
d_gene: TRBD2
j_gene: TRBJ2-2
v_gene: TRBV2
abundance: once
CDR3nt: TGTGCCAGCATCCCGGGACTAGCGGCCAACACCGGGGAGCTGTTTTTT
CDR3aa: CASIPGLAANTGELFF

len: 15
d_gene: TRBD2
j_gene: TRBJ2-1
v_gene: TRBV10-3
abundance: -
CDR3nt: TGTGCCATCAGCCTGAGCGGGAGGGCCGAAAATGAGCAGTTCTTC
CDR3aa: CAISLSGRAENEQFF

len: 15
d_gene: -
j_gene: TRBJ2-1
v_gene: TRBV11-3
abundance: few
CDR3nt: TGTGCCAGCAGCTTAGAAGCGCGGACGCCGCGTGGGCAGTTCTTC
CDR3aa: CASSLEARTPRGQFF

len: 14
d_gene: -
j_gene: TRBJ2-7
v_gene: TRBV11-2
abundance: few
CDR3nt: TGTGCCAGCAGCTCGTCCACGGCGGGGAACGAGCAGTACTTC
CDR3aa: CASSSSTAGNEQYF

len: 15
d_gene: TRBD2
j_gene: TRBJ2-2
v_gene: TRBV5-4
abundance: medium-sized
CDR3nt: TGTGCCAGCAGCGGGGGACTAGCATCCCCCGGGGAGCTGTTTTTT
CDR3aa: CASSGGLASPGELFF

len: 15
d_gene: -
j_gene: TRBJ2-1
v_gene: TRBV19
abundance: medium-sized
CDR3nt: TGTGCCAGTAGTATAGAGGGGGTCTCCTACAATGAGCAGTTCTTC
CDR3aa: CASSIEGVSYNEQFF

len: 15
d_gene: TRBD1
j_gene: TRBJ1-5
v_gene: TRBV18
abundance: many
CDR3nt: TGTGCCAGCTCACAGGGACAGGAGTGGGCCCAGCCCCAGCATTTT
CDR3aa: CASSQGQEWAQPQHF

len: 13
d_gene: -
j_gene: TRBJ1-4
v_gene: TRBV6-5
abundance: many
CDR3nt: TGTGCCAGCAGTGGCCTCCCGGGGGAAAAACTGTTTTTT
CDR3aa: CASSGLPGEKLFF

len: 14
d_gene: TRBD2
j_gene: TRBJ2-3
v_gene: TRBV11-3
abundance: once
CDR3nt: TGTGCCAGCAGCTTAGGGACTAGCGAGGATACGCAGTATTTT
CDR3aa: CASSLGTSEDTQYF

len: 16
d_gene: -
j_gene: TRBJ2-3
v_gene: TRBV6-1
abundance: -
CDR3nt: TGTGCCAGCAGTGTCCCCCGGGGAGAGGGCACAGATACGCAGTATTTT
CDR3aa: CASSVPRGEGTDTQYF

len: 14
d_gene: TRBD2
j_gene: TRBJ2-4
v_gene: TRBV29-1
abundance: many
CDR3nt: TGCAGCGTTGAAGGTGCGGGACTAAAAAACATTCAGTACTTC
CDR3aa: CSVEGAGLKNIQYF

len: 17
d_gene: TRBD2
j_gene: TRBJ2-1
v_gene: TRBV6-1
abundance: many
CDR3nt: TGTGCCAGCAGTGAGGGCGGCGTGGGAGGGCGGGACAATGAGCAGTTCTTC
CDR3aa: CASSEGGVGGRDNEQFF

len: 13
d_gene: TRBD2
j_gene: TRBJ2-5
v_gene: TRBV11-2
abundance: many
CDR3nt: TGTGCCAGCAGCTGGGGGGGAGCAGAGACCCAGTACTTC
CDR3aa: CASSWGGAETQYF

len: 13
d_gene: -
j_gene: TRBJ2-3
v_gene: TRBV12-3/TRBV12-4
abundance: medium-sized
CDR3nt: TGTGCCAGCAGTTTGGGGAGGCCCGATACGCAGTATTTT
CDR3aa: CASSLGRPDTQYF

len: 18
d_gene: -
j_gene: TRBJ1-6
v_gene: TRBV3-1
abundance: medium-sized
CDR3nt: TGTGCCAGCAGCCAAGACGGCTGGCCAGCCGGCTATAATTCACCCCTCCACTTT
CDR3aa: CASSQDGWPAGYNSPLHF

len: 13
d_gene: -
j_gene: TRBJ2-7
v_gene: TRBV10-2
abundance: -
CDR3nt: TGCGCCAGCAGTGAGGGCAGCTCCTACGAGCAGTACTTC
CDR3aa: CASSEGSSYEQYF

len: 15
d_gene: -
j_gene: TRBJ2-7
v_gene: TRBV20-1
abundance: -
CDR3nt: TGCAGTGCTAGACGTGAAGACGGGATTTCTTACGAGCAGTACTTC
CDR3aa: CSARREDGISYEQYF

len: 15
d_gene: TRBD2
j_gene: TRBJ2-1
v_gene: TRBV24-1
abundance: medium-sized
CDR3nt: TGTGCCACCAGTGACACCGGGACTAGCGGGGGTAGTCTGTTCTTC
CDR3aa: CATSDTGTSGGSLFF

len: 14
d_gene: TRBD2
j_gene: TRBJ2-5
v_gene: TRBV5-1
abundance: many
CDR3nt: TGCGCCAGCAGCTTTGTAGCGGGAGAAGAGACCCAGTACTTC
CDR3aa: CASSFVAGEETQYF

len: 13
d_gene: -
j_gene: TRBJ2-7
v_gene: TRBV2
abundance: many
CDR3nt: TGTGCCAGCACCCAAAGTGGGGCCTACGAGCAGTACTTC
CDR3aa: CASTQSGAYEQYF

len: 14
d_gene: -
j_gene: TRBJ2-7
v_gene: TRBV12-3/TRBV12-4
abundance: -
CDR3nt: TGTGCCAGCAGTACCTACAGGGCTACCTACGAGCAGTACTTC
CDR3aa: CASSTYRATYEQYF

len: 13
d_gene: -
j_gene: TRBJ2-7
v_gene: TRBV7-9
abundance: many
CDR3nt: TGTGCCAGCAGCCAGGGTGGTATGGACGAGCAGTACTTC
CDR3aa: CASSQGGMDEQYF

len: 16
d_gene: TRBD2
j_gene: TRBJ2-7
v_gene: TRBV7-8
abundance: medium-sized
CDR3nt: TGTGCCAGCAGCTTAGCCGGGGTAGCGGGAGTCTACGAGCAGTACTTC
CDR3aa: CASSLAGVAGVYEQYF

len: 11
d_gene: -
j_gene: TRBJ1-1
v_gene: TRBV29-1
abundance: medium-sized
CDR3nt: TGCAGCGCCGGGGGCCTCACTGAAGCTTTCTTT
CDR3aa: CSAGGLTEAFF

len: 14
d_gene: TRBD2
j_gene: TRBJ2-1
v_gene: TRBV12-3/TRBV12-4
abundance: medium-sized
CDR3nt: TGTGCCAGCGGTCGACTAGCGGGTTACAATGAGCAGTTCTTC
CDR3aa: CASGRLAGYNEQFF

len: 14
d_gene: TRBD1
j_gene: TRBJ2-7
v_gene: TRBV6-1
abundance: -
CDR3nt: TGTGCCAGCACCAACCCCGGGACAGGGCGCGAGCAGTACTTC
CDR3aa: CASTNPGTGREQYF

len: 13
d_gene: -
j_gene: TRBJ2-7
v_gene: TRBV5-1
abundance: medium-sized
CDR3nt: TGCGCCAGCAGCTTGGCGGGGTGGTACGAGCAGTACTTC
CDR3aa: CASSLAGWYEQYF

len: 12
d_gene: TRBD1
j_gene: TRBJ1-2
v_gene: TRBV29-1
abundance: medium-sized
CDR3nt: TGCAGCTCTCTCGACAGGGACTATGGCTACACCTTC
CDR3aa: CSSLDRDYGYTF

len: 22
d_gene: TRBD2
j_gene: TRBJ2-1
v_gene: TRBV7-9
abundance: medium-sized
CDR3nt: TGTGCCAGCAGCTTAGTCGGGTCACAGTCTAGCGGGAGCCGGGGCACACGCAATGAGCAGTTCTTC
CDR3aa: CASSLVGSQSSGSRGTRNEQFF

len: 15
d_gene: TRBD2
j_gene: TRBJ2-5
v_gene: TRBV5-6
abundance: few
CDR3nt: TGTGCCAGCAGCTTGATGAGCGGGAGGGGAGAGACCCAGTACTTC
CDR3aa: CASSLMSGRGETQYF

len: 12
d_gene: TRBD1
j_gene: TRBJ2-7
v_gene: TRBV29-1
abundance: many
CDR3nt: TGCAGCGTTGGAGTACAGGGGGACGAGCAGTACTTC
CDR3aa: CSVGVQGDEQYF

len: 13
d_gene: -
j_gene: TRBJ2-5
v_gene: TRBV20-1
abundance: few
CDR3nt: TGCAGTGCTAGAGGGGGGGAGAAAGAGACCCAGTACTTC
CDR3aa: CSARGGEKETQYF

len: 13
d_gene: -
j_gene: TRBJ1-1
v_gene: TRBV6-5
abundance: large
CDR3nt: TGTGCCAGCAGAAACGCTGGATACACTGAAGCTTTCTTT
CDR3aa: CASRNAGYTEAFF

len: 13
d_gene: TRBD2
j_gene: TRBJ2-4
v_gene: TRBV29-1
abundance: -
CDR3nt: TGCAGCGTTCTGACTAGCGGCAAAAACATTCAGTACTTC
CDR3aa: CSVLTSGKNIQYF

len: 13
d_gene: -
j_gene: TRBJ2-3
v_gene: TRBV7-2
abundance: few
CDR3nt: TGTGCCAGCAGCCCCGGGAGCGAAGATACGCAGTATTTT
CDR3aa: CASSPGSEDTQYF

len: 16
d_gene: TRBD1
j_gene: TRBJ1-2
v_gene: TRBV14
abundance: medium-sized
CDR3nt: TGTGCCAGCAGCCAAGATGACAGGGAGAATCTTTATGGCTACACCTTC
CDR3aa: CASSQDDRENLYGYTF

len: 14
d_gene: -
j_gene: TRBJ1-2
v_gene: TRBV28
abundance: medium-sized
CDR3nt: TGTGCCAGCAGTCCCCCGGGCCTGGCGGGGGGCTACACCTTC
CDR3aa: CASSPPGLAGGYTF

len: 17
d_gene: TRBD2
j_gene: TRBJ2-2
v_gene: TRBV7-9
abundance: many
CDR3nt: TGTGCCAGCAGCTCATCCGGGACTAGCGGGAGAGCCGGGGAGCTGTTTTTT
CDR3aa: CASSSSGTSGRAGELFF

len: 15
d_gene: -
j_gene: TRBJ2-7
v_gene: TRBV28
abundance: medium-sized
CDR3nt: TGTGCCAGCAGTTTAATATTACCTAATCTAAGAGAGCAGTACTTC
CDR3aa: CASSLILPNLREQYF